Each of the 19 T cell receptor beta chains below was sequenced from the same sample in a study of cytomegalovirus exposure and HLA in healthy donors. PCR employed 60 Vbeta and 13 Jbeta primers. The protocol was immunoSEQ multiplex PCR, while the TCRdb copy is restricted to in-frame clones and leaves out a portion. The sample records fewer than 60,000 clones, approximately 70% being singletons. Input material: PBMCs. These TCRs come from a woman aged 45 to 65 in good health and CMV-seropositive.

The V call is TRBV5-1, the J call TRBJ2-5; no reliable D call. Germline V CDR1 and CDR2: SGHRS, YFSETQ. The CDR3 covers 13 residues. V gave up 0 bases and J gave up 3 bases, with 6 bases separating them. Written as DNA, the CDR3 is TGCGCCAGCAGCTTGGGAGTTGAAGAGACCCAGTACTTC. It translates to CASSLGVEETQYF.

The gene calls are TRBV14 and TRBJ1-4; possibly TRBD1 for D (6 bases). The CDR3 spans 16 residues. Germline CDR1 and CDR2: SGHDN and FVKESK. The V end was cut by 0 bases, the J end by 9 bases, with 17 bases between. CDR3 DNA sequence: TGTGCCAGCAGCCAAGAAGGGGGTTTCTCGGTACAAAAACTGTTTTTT. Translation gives CASSQEGGFSVQKLFF. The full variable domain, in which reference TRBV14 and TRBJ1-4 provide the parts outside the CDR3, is EAGVTQFPSHSVIEKGQTVTLRCDPISGHDNLYWYRRVMGKEIKFLLHFVKESKQDESGMPNNRFLAERTGGTYSTLKVQPAELEDSGVYFCASSQEGGFSVQKLFFGSGTQLSVL.

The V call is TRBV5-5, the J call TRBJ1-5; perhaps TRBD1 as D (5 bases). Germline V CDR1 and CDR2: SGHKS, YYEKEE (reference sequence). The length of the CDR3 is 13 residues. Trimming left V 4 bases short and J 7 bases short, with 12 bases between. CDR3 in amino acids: CASSSRGGQPQHF. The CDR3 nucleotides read TGTGCCAGCAGCAGCCGGGGGGGACAGCCCCAGCATTTT.

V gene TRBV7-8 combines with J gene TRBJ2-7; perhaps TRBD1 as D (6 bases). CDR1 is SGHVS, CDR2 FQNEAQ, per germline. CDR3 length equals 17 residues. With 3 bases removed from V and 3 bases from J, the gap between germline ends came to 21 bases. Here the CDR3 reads CASSFWGTVTGSYEQYF. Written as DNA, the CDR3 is TGTGCCAGCAGCTTTTGGGGTACCGTAACAGGGAGCTACGAGCAGTACTTC.

CDR3 DNA: TGTGCCAGCAGCCGACAGGGAGCTGGAAACACCATATATTTT. It codes for CASSRQGAGNTIYF. The rearrangement joins TRBV7-8 to TRBJ1-3, with 7 positions matching TRBD1. V lost 5 bases to trimming and J lost 2 bases; unmatched junction nucleotides: 3. CDR1 is SGHVS, CDR2 FQNEAQ, per germline. The CDR3 contains 14 residues.

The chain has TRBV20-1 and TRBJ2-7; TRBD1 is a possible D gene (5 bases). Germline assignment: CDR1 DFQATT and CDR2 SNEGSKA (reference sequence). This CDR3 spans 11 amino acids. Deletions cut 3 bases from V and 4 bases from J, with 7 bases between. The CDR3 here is CSASRAYEQYF. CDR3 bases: TGCAGTGCTAGCAGGGCTTACGAGCAGTACTTC.

CDR3 bases: TGTGCCAGCTCACCAAGGACACTAAAGGTGGATTCACCCCTCCACTTT. Its translation: CASSPRTLKVDSPLHF. The gene calls are TRBV18 and TRBJ1-6; D is possibly TRBD1 (5 bases). Germline V lookup: CDR1 KGHSH, CDR2 LQKENI. The ends were cut back, 2 bases at V and 8 bases at J, with 16 bases in the middle. There are 16 residues in the CDR3.

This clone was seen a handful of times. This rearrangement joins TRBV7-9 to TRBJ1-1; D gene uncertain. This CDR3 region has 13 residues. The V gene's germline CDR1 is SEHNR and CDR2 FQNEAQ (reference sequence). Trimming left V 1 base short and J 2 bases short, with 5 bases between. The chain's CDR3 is CASSLESNTEAFF. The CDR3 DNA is TGTGCCAGCAGCTTAGAGAGTAACACTGAAGCTTTCTTT.

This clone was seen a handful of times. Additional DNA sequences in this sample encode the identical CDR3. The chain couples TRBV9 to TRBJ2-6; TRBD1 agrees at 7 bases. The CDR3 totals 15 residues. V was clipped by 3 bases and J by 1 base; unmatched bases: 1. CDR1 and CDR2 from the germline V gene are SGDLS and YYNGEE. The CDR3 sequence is CASSAQGSGANVLTF. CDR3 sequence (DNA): TGTGCCAGCAGCGCACAGGGGTCTGGGGCCAACGTCCTGACTTTC.

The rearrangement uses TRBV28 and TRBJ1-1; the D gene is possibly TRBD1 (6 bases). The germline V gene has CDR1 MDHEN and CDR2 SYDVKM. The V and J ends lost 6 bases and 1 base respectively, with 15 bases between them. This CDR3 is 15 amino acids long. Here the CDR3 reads CASSIPGHPNTEAFF. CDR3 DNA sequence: TGTGCCAGCAGCATACCGGGACATCCGAACACTGAAGCTTTCTTT.

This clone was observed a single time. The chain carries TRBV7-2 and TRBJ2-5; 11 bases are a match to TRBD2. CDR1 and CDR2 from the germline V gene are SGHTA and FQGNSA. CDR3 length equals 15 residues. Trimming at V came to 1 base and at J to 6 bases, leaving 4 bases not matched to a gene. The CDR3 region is CASSLGATSGKTQYF. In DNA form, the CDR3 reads TGTGCCAGCAGCTTAGGGGCGACTAGCGGGAAGACCCAGTACTTC.

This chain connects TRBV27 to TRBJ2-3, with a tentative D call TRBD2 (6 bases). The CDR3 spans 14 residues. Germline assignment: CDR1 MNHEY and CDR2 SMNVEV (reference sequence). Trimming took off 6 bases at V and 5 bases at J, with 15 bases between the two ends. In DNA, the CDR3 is TGTGCCAGCAGAAGAGGAGGGGCAAGAGATACGCAGTATTTT. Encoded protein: CASRRGGARDTQYF.

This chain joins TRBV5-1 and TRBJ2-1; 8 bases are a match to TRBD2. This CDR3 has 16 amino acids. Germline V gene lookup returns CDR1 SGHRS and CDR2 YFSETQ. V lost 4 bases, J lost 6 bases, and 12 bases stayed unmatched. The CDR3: CASSLAGTRGLNEQFF. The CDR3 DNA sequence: TGCGCCAGCAGCCTAGCCGGGACTAGGGGTCTCAATGAGCAGTTCTTC.

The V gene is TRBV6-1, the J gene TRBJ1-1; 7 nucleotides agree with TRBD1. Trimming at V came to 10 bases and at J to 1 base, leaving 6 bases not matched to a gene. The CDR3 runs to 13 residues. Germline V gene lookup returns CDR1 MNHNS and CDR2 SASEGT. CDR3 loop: CAIKGTANTEAFF. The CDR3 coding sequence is TGTGCCATCAAAGGGACAGCGAACACTGAAGCTTTCTTT.

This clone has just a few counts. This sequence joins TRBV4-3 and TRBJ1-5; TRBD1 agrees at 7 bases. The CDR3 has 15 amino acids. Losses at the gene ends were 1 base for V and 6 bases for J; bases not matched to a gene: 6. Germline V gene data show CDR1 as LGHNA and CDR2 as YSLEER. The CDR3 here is CASSQVRGIGQPQHF. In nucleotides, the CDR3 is TGCGCCAGCAGCCAAGTCAGGGGGATCGGTCAGCCCCAGCATTTT.

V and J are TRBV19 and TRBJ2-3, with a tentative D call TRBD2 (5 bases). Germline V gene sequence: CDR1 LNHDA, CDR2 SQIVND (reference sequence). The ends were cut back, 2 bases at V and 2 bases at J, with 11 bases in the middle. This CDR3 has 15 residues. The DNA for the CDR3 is TGTGCCAGTAGTATATTGCCGGGATACACAGATACGCAGTATTTT. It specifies CASSILPGYTDTQYF.

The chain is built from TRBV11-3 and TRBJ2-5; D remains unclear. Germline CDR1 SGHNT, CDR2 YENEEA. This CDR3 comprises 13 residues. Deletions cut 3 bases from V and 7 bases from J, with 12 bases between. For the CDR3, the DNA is TGTGCCAGCAGCTTCGGTTCCCCCGGGACCCAGTACTTC. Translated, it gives CASSFGSPGTQYF.

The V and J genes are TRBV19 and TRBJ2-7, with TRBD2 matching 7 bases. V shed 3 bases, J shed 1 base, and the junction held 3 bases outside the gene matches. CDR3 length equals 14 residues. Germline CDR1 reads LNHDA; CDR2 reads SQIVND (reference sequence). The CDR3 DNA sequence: TGTGCCAGTAGTATTAGCGGGTTGTCCTACGAGCAGTACTTC. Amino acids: CASSISGLSYEQYF.

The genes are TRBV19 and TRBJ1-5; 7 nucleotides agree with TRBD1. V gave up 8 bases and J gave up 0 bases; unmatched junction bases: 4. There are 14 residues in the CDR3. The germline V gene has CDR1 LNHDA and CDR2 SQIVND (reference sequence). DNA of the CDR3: TGTGCCAGTGGTGGGACAGTTAGCAATCAGCCCCAGCATTTT. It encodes CASGGTVSNQPQHF.